The present T cell receptor beta chain was sequenced within a study of cytomegalovirus exposure and HLA in healthy donors. The PCR ran on 60 Vbeta and 13 Jbeta primers. The table came from immunoSEQ multiplex PCR; TCRdb's copy has only in-frame clones and leaves some out. In all, the sample yields around 52,000 clones. With 0 bases removed from V and 4 bases from J, the gap between germline ends came to 13 bases. The CDR3 has 15 residues. Germline CDR1 reads MNHNS; CDR2 reads SASEGT. Points from the study as a whole: Confirmation in vitro established that a few CMV-associated chains were specific for CMV antigens. Earlier analysis found most TCR beta V segments productive about 90% or about 30% of the time. Further analysis, carried out later, found HLA-associated TCR beta chains more clonally expanded than equally common other chains.

Details on this clone: Its antigen is as yet unknown.

The sequence was collected from a woman aged 45-60 years in good health and CMV-seropositive. J is TRBJ2-7 and V is TRBV6-1, with D possibly matching TRBD2 (6 bases). The sequenced sample consisted of PBMCs. In DNA, the CDR3 is TGTGCCAGCAGTGAAGCGCGAACCGCGGGATACGAGCAGTACTTC. Amino acids: CASSEARTAGYEQYF.